This passage covers 22 T cell receptor beta chains from one sample sequenced in a study of type 1 regulatory T cells. TCRdb passed the reads through MiXCR, listing each CDR3 protein once. The repertoire has around 62,000 distinct CDR3 sequences, around 63% of them found once; the top ten carry 7.6%. Their antigens are not known. Sequenced input: cultured T cells, either the whole culture or a sorted T cell fraction (not recorded which). Described subset: Tr1-enriched cell product generated in vitro against host alloantigens. These receptor sequences come from a human donor in good health.

This chain connects TRBV4-1 to TRBJ2-1; 10 nucleotides align to TRBD2. Unmatched junction bases numbered 14, after V lost 0 bases and J lost 15 bases. The CDR3 is made up of 16 amino acids. CDR1 is MGHRA and CDR2 is YSYEKL in the germline V gene. The CDR3, as DNA: TGCGCCAGCAGCCAAGAGATCCTCCTAGCGGGAGTAGATCGGTTCTTC. It codes for CASSQEILLAGVDRFF.

This sequence joins TRBV20-1 and TRBJ2-5, with D possibly TRBD2 on 6 matching bases. The CDR3 is 14 amino acids. Trimming took 6 bases from V and 3 from J, leaving 17 bases between them. Germline V gene lookup returns CDR1 DFQATT and CDR2 SNEGSKA (reference sequence). DNA of the CDR3: TGCAGTGCCTTCTCCTGGGGGGTCGAAGAGACCCAGTACTTC. It specifies CSAFSWGVEETQYF.

The V call is TRBV20-1, the J call TRBJ2-1; unclear D gene. The CDR3 covers 16 residues. Germline V gene lookup returns CDR1 DFQATT and CDR2 SNEGSKA (reference sequence). Trimming removed 0 bases at V and 8 bases at J, with 20 bases between. CDR3 sequence reads: CSARDGPNPAMDEQFF. CDR3 coding DNA: TGCAGTGCTAGAGATGGGCCAAACCCCGCTATGGATGAGCAGTTCTTC.

This chain joins TRBV5-1 and TRBJ1-5; D might be TRBD1 (6 bases). The germline V gene encodes CDR1 SGHRS and CDR2 YFSETQ. The CDR3 loop spans 14 amino acids. Trimming left V 2 bases short and J 2 bases short, with 8 bases between. CDR3 in amino acids: CASSLQGGNQPQHF. Here the CDR3 DNA reads TGCGCCAGCAGCTTACAGGGAGGCAATCAGCCCCAGCATTTT.

The chain couples TRBV19 to TRBJ2-1, with a weak D call TRBD2 (5 bases). The CDR3 runs to 16 residues. Germline-derived CDR1 and CDR2 are LNHDA and SQIVND (reference sequence). Deletions cut 7 bases from V and 0 bases from J, with 16 bases between. The CDR3 loop is CASKDQRSSSYNEQFF. CDR3 sequence (DNA): TGTGCCAGTAAAGATCAGCGGAGCAGCTCCTACAATGAGCAGTTCTTC.

This clonotype turned up a few times. The chain employs TRBV20-1 and TRBJ2-7; maybe TRBD2 (6 bases). The CDR3 consists of 13 residues. CDR1 and CDR2 from the germline V gene are DFQATT and SNEGSKA (reference sequence). Trimming left V 4 bases short and J 0 bases short, with 10 bases between. CDR3 DNA sequence: TGCAGTGCTATAGCCGGGAGCTCCTACGAGCAGTACTTC. Its translation is CSAIAGSSYEQYF.

The chain is built from TRBV5-1 and TRBJ1-4; the D is unclear. Trimming removed 5 bases from V and 8 bases from J, with 16 bases in between. The CDR3 has 14 residues. Germline CDR1 SGHRS, CDR2 YFSETQ. DNA for the CDR3: TGCGCCAGCAGTGACGGAAGGATTGGGGAAAAACTGTTTTTT. Its translation: CASSDGRIGEKLFF.

This clonotype has a single count. The rearrangement links TRBV15 to TRBJ2-1, with 8 bases aligning to TRBD2. V shed 0 bases and J 4 bases; nucleotides not matched to a gene: 5. This CDR3 contains 16 residues. Germline V lookup: CDR1 LNHNV, CDR2 YYDKDF (reference sequence). For the CDR3, the DNA is TGTGCCACCAGCAGAGATGGTTCTAGCGGGTACAATGAGCAGTTCTTC. As protein: CATSRDGSSGYNEQFF.

The table lists this clonotype with a few counts. This chain links TRBV6-5 with TRBJ2-1; the match to TRBD2 covers 11 bases. J gave up 7 bases and V 0 bases, and 5 bases lay outside the gene matches. The CDR3 totals 16 residues. Germline values: CDR1 MNHEY, CDR2 SVGAGI. CDR3 protein: CASSYSASGRLNEQFF. The CDR3 DNA reads TGTGCCAGCAGTTACTCGGCTAGCGGGAGGTTAAATGAGCAGTTCTTC.

The chain has TRBV7-8 and TRBJ2-1; 11 bases are a match to TRBD2. This CDR3 has 18 amino acids. V lost 4 bases to trimming and J lost 3 bases; unmatched junction nucleotides: 11. Per the germline V gene, CDR1 is SGHVS and CDR2 is FQNEAQ. CDR3 residues: CASSSPGLAALIYNEQFF. The CDR3 DNA sequence: TGTGCCAGCAGCTCGCCGGGACTAGCGGCCCTGATCTACAATGAGCAGTTCTTC.

The chain has TRBV9 and TRBJ2-3; D is perhaps TRBD1 or TRBD2 (5 bases each). There are 15 residues in the CDR3. The V gene lost 0 bases and the J gene lost 3 bases, with 11 bases spanning the gap. Germline CDR1 reads SGDLS; CDR2 reads YYNGEE. The CDR3 region has the DNA TGTGCCAGCAGCGTAGGAGGGCAGGGAACAGATACGCAGTATTTT. Its protein is CASSVGGQGTDTQYF.

The V gene is TRBV20-1, the J gene TRBJ2-3, with D tentatively TRBD2 (6 bases). V was pared by 2 bases and J by 0 bases, with 12 bases between. Germline values: CDR1 DFQATT, CDR2 SNEGSKA (reference sequence). CDR3 size: 15 residues. CDR3 loop: CSARTAGTSTDTQYF. For the CDR3, the DNA is TGCAGTGCTAGAACAGCCGGGACTAGCACAGATACGCAGTATTTT.

Only a few counts were recorded for this clonotype. The V call is TRBV29-1, the J call TRBJ2-2; D ambiguous. The germline V gene has CDR1 SQVTM and CDR2 ANQGSEA. Trimming took off 7 bases at V and 1 base at J, with 16 bases between the two ends. There are 15 residues in the CDR3. CDR3 DNA: TGCAGCGCCTTCCTCCCTGAGCGGAACACCGGGGAGCTGTTTTTT. It encodes CSAFLPERNTGELFF.

V is TRBV2 and J is TRBJ2-7; 8 bases match TRBD1. CDR1 and CDR2 from the germline V gene are SNHLY and FYNNEI. This CDR3 region has 14 residues. Germline trimming cut 3 bases from V and 4 bases from J; bases unmatched to any gene: 5. CDR3 in amino acids: CASSEDRVSYEQYF. Written as DNA, the CDR3 is TGTGCCAGCAGTGAGGACAGGGTTTCGTACGAGCAGTACTTC. Combining the CDR3 with reference TRBV2 and TRBJ2-7 gives the whole variable domain EPEVTQTPSHQVTQMGQEVILRCVPISNHLYFYWYRQILGQKVEFLVSFYNNEISEKSEIFDDQFSVERPDGSNFTLKIRSTKLEDSAMYFCASSEDRVSYEQYFGPGTRLTVT.

This sequence joins TRBV6-5 and TRBJ2-5, with 12 bases lining up with TRBD2. Germline assignment: CDR1 MNHEY and CDR2 SVGAGI. The V segment lost 6 bases and the J segment 9 bases; nucleotides outside the gene matches: 2. The CDR3 totals 12 residues. As DNA, the CDR3 is TGTGCCAGCAGACTAGCGGGAGGCGCCCAGTACTTC. Protein: CASRLAGGAQYF.

The chain employs TRBV6-1 and TRBJ1-5, with D unresolved. Looked up from germline, CDR1 is MNHNS and CDR2 is SASEGT. V was cut by 8 bases and J by 4 bases, with 9 bases left in between. There are 12 residues in the CDR3. In nucleotides, the CDR3 is TGTGCCAGCTCGAGACCTAATCAGCCCCAGCATTTT. It encodes CASSRPNQPQHF.

This chain connects TRBV18 to TRBJ2-5; D is undetermined. CDR1 and CDR2 from the germline V gene are KGHSH and LQKENI. The CDR3 runs 16 residues. Trimming shortened V by 2 bases and J by 3 bases, and 16 bases separated the two germline ends. In nucleotides, the CDR3 is TGTGCCAGCTCACCATTTGGATTAGCAAATAAAGAGACCCAGTACTTC. Protein product: CASSPFGLANKETQYF.

V usage is TRBV20-1 and J usage is TRBJ2-3; D remains ambiguous. V lost 5 bases and J lost 0, with 12 bases in between. The CDR3 is made up of 14 amino acids. Germline V lookup: CDR1 DFQATT, CDR2 SNEGSKA (reference sequence). The CDR3 spells CSAPGLRSTDTQYF. The CDR3 bases are TGCAGTGCTCCTGGGCTGAGAAGCACAGATACGCAGTATTTT.

The chain combines TRBV18 with TRBJ1-1, with 8 bases that match TRBD1. Germline V gives CDR1 KGHSH, CDR2 LQKENI. CDR3 length: 15 residues. Trimming at V came to 3 bases and at J to 5 bases, leaving 8 bases not matched to a gene. CDR3 region: CASSPRQGIDTEAFF. The CDR3 coding sequence is TGTGCCAGCTCACCCCGACAGGGGATTGATACTGAAGCTTTCTTT.

The rearrangement joins TRBV13 to TRBJ2-3, with no clear D. Trimming shortened V by 3 bases and J by 4 bases, and 17 bases separated the two germline ends. The CDR3 loop spans 16 amino acids. Germline-derived CDR1 and CDR2 are PRHDT and FYEKMQ (reference sequence). The CDR3 DNA reads as TGTGCCAGCAGCTTCCCAGCCCTCGGGTCTGCAGATACGCAGTATTTT. Translating gives CASSFPALGSADTQYF.

The chain is built from TRBV12-3 or TRBV12-4 and TRBJ2-1; a possible D gene is TRBD1 (7 bases). The CDR3 contains 18 residues. Trimming took off 4 bases at V and 6 bases at J, with 25 bases between the two ends. For the CDR3, the DNA is TGTGCCAGCAGTTCCAGCAGTCTTGGGGGGACAGCGTTCAATGAGCAGTTCTTC. Its translation is CASSSSSLGGTAFNEQFF.

Within the sample, this clonotype is medium-sized. The rearrangement joins TRBV10-3 to TRBJ2-3, with TRBD2 identical over 10 bases. The germline V gene encodes CDR1 ENHRY and CDR2 SYGVKD. V was pared by 6 bases and J by 2 bases, with 8 bases of the junction left unmatched. The CDR3 runs 16 residues. This CDR3 reads CAISGQTSGSTDTQYF. The CDR3 DNA follows: TGTGCCATCAGCGGTCAGACTAGCGGGTCCACAGATACGCAGTATTTT.